The 28 T cell receptor beta chains given below trace back to one sample, sequenced in a study of blood T cell repertoires in COVID-19. The table came from immunoSEQ multiplex PCR; TCRdb's copy has only in-frame clones and leaves some out. Here the sample spans over 120,000 clones, around 89% being singletons. The sample was peripheral blood. Every receptor here comes from a man aged 55 to 69 with active or convalescent COVID-19.

The V and J genes are TRBV28 and TRBJ1-4; TRBD1 matches at 8 bases. The V segment lost 7 bases and the J segment 0 bases; nucleotides outside the gene matches: 10. The germline V gene encodes CDR1 MDHEN and CDR2 SYDVKM. The CDR3 totals 17 residues. The DNA for the CDR3 is TGTGCCAGCACCATTAGACAGGGGAGTGCAACTAATGAAAAACTGTTTTTT. Residues: CASTIRQGSATNEKLFF.

The chain carries TRBV7-9 and TRBJ2-5; TRBD2 matches 8 bases. V shed 1 base and J 5 bases; nucleotides not matched to a gene: 3. The CDR3 spans 14 residues. In germline, CDR1 is SEHNR, CDR2 FQNEAQ (reference sequence). CDR3 nucleotide sequence: TGTGCCAGCAGCTTAGTAGCGGGGCGGGAGACCCAGTACTTC. Encoded protein: CASSLVAGRETQYF. The whole variable domain, remainder taken from reference TRBV7-9 and TRBJ2-5, is DTGVSQNPRHKITKRGQNVTFRCDPISEHNRLYWYRQTLGQGPEFLTYFQNEAQLEKSRLLSDRFSAERPKGSFSTLEIQRTEQGDSAMYLCASSLVAGRETQYFGPGTRLLVL.

The chain joins TRBV28 to TRBJ1-2; D is unclear. Trimming shortened V by 6 bases and J by 4 bases, and 15 bases separated the two germline ends. CDR1 and CDR2 (germline): MDHEN, SYDVKM. There are 14 residues in the CDR3. CDR3 residues: CASSGRTLGYGYTF. CDR3 bases: TGTGCCAGCAGCGGACGCACACTAGGCTATGGCTACACCTTC.

The J gene is TRBJ1-2, the V gene TRBV7-2, with a tentative D call TRBD1 (6 bases). Trimming cost V 0 bases and J 1 base, with 9 bases left between them. The CDR3 sequence is 15 residues long. Looked up from germline, CDR1 is SGHTA and CDR2 is FQGNSA. The CDR3 coding sequence is TGTGCCAGCAGCTTAGCAGGGACACATAACTATGGCTACACCTTC. Protein: CASSLAGTHNYGYTF.

The V call is TRBV7-9, the J call TRBJ1-4; D not certain. The CDR3 runs 15 residues. V shed 6 bases and J shed 3 bases, with 14 bases lying between them. Germline V gene sequence: CDR1 SEHNR, CDR2 FQNEAQ (reference sequence). Here the CDR3 DNA reads TGTGCCAGCAGACCTATTTATCGGGCTAATGAAAAACTGTTTTTT. It yields the protein CASRPIYRANEKLFF. Supplemented by reference TRBV7-9 and TRBJ1-4, the full variable domain reads DTGVSQNPRHKITKRGQNVTFRCDPISEHNRLYWYRQTLGQGPEFLTYFQNEAQLEKSRLLSDRFSAERPKGSFSTLEIQRTEQGDSAMYLCASRPIYRANEKLFFGSGTQLSVL.

This clone was observed a few times. The chain combines TRBV10-3 with TRBJ2-1; TRBD2 aligns across 7 bases. The germline V gene has CDR1 ENHRY and CDR2 SYGVKD. Unmatched junction bases numbered 20, after V lost 8 bases and J lost 10 bases. CDR3 length equals 16 residues. The CDR3 is CAIPSSRERGVGEQFF. As DNA, the CDR3 is TGTGCCATCCCTAGTTCGCGGGAGAGGGGAGTGGGGGAGCAGTTCTTC.

The chain employs TRBV15 and TRBJ2-2; 7 positions agree with TRBD2. The CDR3 sequence is 19 residues long. CDR1 LNHNV and CDR2 YYDKDF come from the germline V gene (reference sequence). Trimming at V came to 1 base and at J to 0 bases, leaving 11 bases not matched to a gene. CDR3 protein: CATSRVGGRAGTNTGELFF. The CDR3 bases are TGTGCCACCAGCAGAGTGGGTGGGCGAGCGGGAACGAACACCGGGGAGCTGTTTTTT.

The V call is TRBV9, the J call TRBJ1-1; a possible D gene is TRBD1 (5 bases). V shed 4 bases and J shed 5 bases, with 24 bases lying between them. The CDR3 runs 17 residues. The germline V gene has CDR1 SGDLS and CDR2 YYNGEE. In DNA form, the CDR3 reads TGTGCCAGCAGCCCCGGGGGGACTCCCGCATGGGGGACTGAAGCTTTCTTT. This sequence encodes CASSPGGTPAWGTEAFF.

The chain links TRBV16 to TRBJ1-5; D perhaps matches TRBD1 (6 bases). V was cut by 2 bases and J by 2 bases, with 10 bases left in between. The V gene's germline CDR1 is KGHSY and CDR2 FQNENV. This CDR3 spans 15 amino acids. CDR3 region: CASSQGAGGNQPQHF. In DNA, the CDR3 is TGTGCCAGCAGCCAAGGGGCAGGGGGCAATCAGCCCCAGCATTTT.

This clone was seen only once. The genes are TRBV25-1 and TRBJ2-7; no reliable D call. The length of the CDR3 is 13 residues. The germline V gene has CDR1 MGHDK and CDR2 SYGVNS. The V end lost 4 bases, the J end lost 1 base, and 8 bases lay between the germline ends. CDR3 region: CASSASVSYEQYF. Here the CDR3 DNA reads TGTGCCAGCAGTGCCAGTGTTTCCTACGAGCAGTACTTC.

This clone was seen a single time. V and J are TRBV30 and TRBJ2-5; 7 nucleotides agree with TRBD2. V was clipped by 0 bases and J by 6 bases; unmatched bases: 7. In germline, CDR1 is GTSNPN, CDR2 SVGIG (reference sequence). There are 14 residues in the CDR3. The CDR3 here is CAWSVGTTPQTQYF. The CDR3 DNA sequence: TGTGCCTGGAGTGTAGGGACTACCCCACAGACCCAGTACTTC. Together with reference TRBV30 and TRBJ2-5, the CDR3 gives the full variable domain: SQTIHQWPATLVQPVGSPLSLECTVEGTSNPNLYWYRQAAGRGLQLLFYSVGIGQISSEVPQNLSASRPQDRQFILSSKKLLLSDSGFYLCAWSVGTTPQTQYFGPGTRLLVL.

J is TRBJ2-6 and V is TRBV4-3; 10 bases are a match to TRBD1. Unmatched junction bases numbered 8, after V lost 3 bases and J lost 0 bases. The CDR3 has 19 amino acids. CDR1 and CDR2 (germline): LGHNA, YSLEER. The CDR3 region is CASSQERTGGFSGANVLTF. CDR3 DNA sequence: TGCGCCAGCAGCCAGGAAAGGACAGGGGGGTTCTCTGGGGCCAACGTCCTGACTTTC.

The chain is built from TRBV19 and TRBJ2-2; D is ambiguous. V was trimmed by 3 bases and J by 6 bases, leaving 11 bases between them. This CDR3 contains 14 residues. CDR1 and CDR2 from the germline V gene are LNHDA and SQIVND (reference sequence). The CDR3 reads CASSMSQSPGELFF. As DNA, the CDR3 is TGTGCCAGTAGTATGTCGCAGTCCCCCGGGGAGCTGTTTTTT.

J is TRBJ1-3 and V is TRBV14; D perhaps matches TRBD1 (6 bases). The V end lost 4 bases, the J end lost 0 bases, and 13 bases lay between the germline ends. The CDR3 is 16 amino acids. Per the germline V gene, CDR1 is SGHDN and CDR2 is FVKESK. The DNA for the CDR3 is TGTGCCAGCAGCCCGCTGACAGGCCACTCTGGAAACACCATATATTTT. It translates to CASSPLTGHSGNTIYF.

The genes are TRBV5-8 and TRBJ1-4; 7 nucleotides agree with TRBD1. V shed 0 bases and J 2 bases; nucleotides not matched to a gene: 4. The CDR3 sequence is 16 residues long. CDR1 and CDR2 (germline): SGHTS, YDEGEE. The CDR3 DNA is TGTGCCAGCAGCTTGGCGACAGGGACGACTAATGAAAAACTGTTTTTT. Translating gives CASSLATGTTNEKLFF.

The chain has TRBV18 and TRBJ2-7, with 7 bases aligning to TRBD2. V was pared by 3 bases and J by 1 base, with 6 bases of the junction left unmatched. From germline, CDR1 is KGHSH and CDR2 LQKENI. The CDR3 has 15 amino acids. The CDR3 coding sequence is TGTGCCAGCTCACCCGGGGGGATAGCATCCTACGAGCAGTACTTC. This translates into CASSPGGIASYEQYF.

This chain connects TRBV13 to TRBJ2-1; 7 bases agree with TRBD1. CDR1 and CDR2 (germline): PRHDT, FYEKMQ (reference sequence). The CDR3 is made up of 15 amino acids. The ends lost 10 bases at V and 6 bases at J; junction bases unmatched: 15. The CDR3 region has the DNA TGTGCCACCACAAAACAGACAGGGCGACTCAATGAGCAGTTCTTC. Protein sequence: CATTKQTGRLNEQFF.

This clone was observed once. This sequence joins TRBV28 and TRBJ2-7; 7 positions match TRBD2. The germline V gene encodes CDR1 MDHEN and CDR2 SYDVKM. The CDR3 has 15 amino acids. V gave up 2 bases and J gave up 2 bases; unmatched junction bases: 6. The chain's CDR3 is CASSLAARGTYEQYF. The DNA of the CDR3 is TGTGCCAGCAGTTTAGCTGCGCGGGGGACCTACGAGCAGTACTTC.

The chain employs TRBV9 and TRBJ2-5; 7 nucleotides match TRBD1. Germline lookup yields CDR1 SGDLS and CDR2 YYNGEE. This CDR3 is built from 15 residues. V shed 4 bases and J 4 bases; nucleotides not matched to a gene: 10. In nucleotides, the CDR3 is TGTGCCAGCAGCCCCACACAGGGGTTGGGAGAGACCCAGTACTTC. Protein product: CASSPTQGLGETQYF.

This rearrangement joins TRBV5-4 to TRBJ2-3; 8 bases map to TRBD2. CDR3 size: 16 residues. Germline V gives CDR1 SGHNT, CDR2 YYREEE (reference sequence). V gave up 4 bases and J gave up 0 bases; unmatched junction bases: 7. CDR3: CASSAWASGSTDTQYF. In DNA form, the CDR3 reads TGTGCCAGCAGCGCGTGGGCTAGCGGGAGCACAGATACGCAGTATTTT.

The chain has TRBV19 and TRBJ1-3, with no clear D. The CDR3 covers 16 residues. The V and J ends lost 6 bases and 0 bases respectively, with 15 bases between them. The germline gives CDR1 LNHDA, CDR2 SQIVND (reference sequence). CDR3 region: CASSKTWADSGNTIYF. CDR3 DNA: TGTGCCAGTAGCAAAACGTGGGCAGACTCTGGAAACACCATATATTTT.

This sequence joins TRBV29-1 and TRBJ2-7; 9 nucleotides line up with TRBD2. Germline trimming cut 0 bases from V and 4 bases from J; bases unmatched to any gene: 4. The CDR3 has 14 residues. Germline assignment: CDR1 SQVTM and CDR2 ANQGSEA. The CDR3 loop is CSVEDPLAGYEQYF. The CDR3 DNA follows: TGCAGCGTTGAAGATCCGCTAGCGGGATACGAGCAGTACTTC.

The table lists this clone with a count of one. The same CDR3 arises from other DNA sequences in this sample as well. Written as DNA, the CDR3 is TGTGCCAGCAGCTCCACAGGGAACTATGGCTACACCTTC. This sequence encodes CASSSTGNYGYTF. The chain combines TRBV7-9 with TRBJ1-2; possible D gene TRBD1, 6 bases. V shed 4 bases and J shed 2 bases, with 8 bases lying between them. The CDR3 has 13 residues. Germline V CDR1 and CDR2: SEHNR, FQNEAQ (reference sequence).

The chain uses TRBV30 and TRBJ1-6, with D tentatively TRBD1 (6 bases). The CDR3 length is 17 residues. Germline V gives CDR1 GTSNPN, CDR2 SVGIG (reference sequence). The V gene lost 5 bases and the J gene lost 3 bases, with 20 bases spanning the gap. CDR3 region: CAWRKRGAGVYNSPLHF. The DNA for the CDR3 is TGTGCCTGGCGGAAGAGGGGGGCGGGGGTCTATAATTCACCCCTCCACTTT. Full variable domain (missing parts from reference TRBV30 and TRBJ1-6): SQTIHQWPATLVQPVGSPLSLECTVEGTSNPNLYWYRQAAGRGLQLLFYSVGIGQISSEVPQNLSASRPQDRQFILSSKKLLLSDSGFYLCAWRKRGAGVYNSPLHFGNGTRLTVT.

The rearrangement uses TRBV5-5 and TRBJ1-1; D is perhaps TRBD1 (5 bases). This CDR3 contains 14 residues. Trimming stripped 2 bases from V and 4 bases from J, with 12 bases between. Germline CDR1 and CDR2: SGHKS and YYEKEE (reference sequence). CDR3 nucleotide sequence: TGTGCCAGCAGCTTAGGACACTATCTCACTGAAGCTTTCTTT. Translation: CASSLGHYLTEAFF.

This rearrangement joins TRBV9 to TRBJ1-3; no firm D call. This CDR3 has 15 amino acids. Trimming took 6 bases from V and 0 from J, leaving 13 bases between them. Germline V gene sequence: CDR1 SGDLS, CDR2 YYNGEE. The CDR3: CASTPWPNSGNTIYF. The CDR3 bases are TGTGCCAGCACCCCTTGGCCAAACTCTGGAAACACCATATATTTT.

The chain recombines TRBV5-1 with TRBJ2-7; 9 nucleotides match TRBD2. The junction had 14 bases not matched to a gene; V was cut back by 6 bases and J by 7 bases. The CDR3 runs 15 residues. Looked up from germline, CDR1 is SGHRS and CDR2 is YFSETQ. The CDR3 sequence: CASTPGSSGSLEQYF. CDR3 DNA sequence: TGCGCCAGCACCCCGGGGAGTAGCGGGAGTCTTGAGCAGTACTTC.

J is TRBJ2-2 and V is TRBV28, with D unresolved. Trimming took 0 bases from V and 5 from J, leaving 13 bases between them. CDR1 is MDHEN and CDR2 is SYDVKM in the germline V gene. The length of the CDR3 is 16 residues. The chain's CDR3 is CASSLWGRPKTGELFF. DNA of the CDR3: TGTGCCAGCAGTTTATGGGGCCGCCCCAAGACCGGGGAGCTGTTTTTT.